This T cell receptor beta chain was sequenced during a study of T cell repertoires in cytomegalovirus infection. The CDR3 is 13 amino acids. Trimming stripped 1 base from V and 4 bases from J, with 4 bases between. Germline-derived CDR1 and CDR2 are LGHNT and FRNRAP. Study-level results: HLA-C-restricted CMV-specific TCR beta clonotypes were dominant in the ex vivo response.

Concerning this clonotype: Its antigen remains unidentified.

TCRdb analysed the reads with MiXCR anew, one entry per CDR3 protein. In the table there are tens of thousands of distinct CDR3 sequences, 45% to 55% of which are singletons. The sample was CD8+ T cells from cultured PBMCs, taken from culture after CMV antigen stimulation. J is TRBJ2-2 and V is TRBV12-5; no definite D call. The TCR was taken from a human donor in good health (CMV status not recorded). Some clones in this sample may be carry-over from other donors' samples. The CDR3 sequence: CASGLGSTGELFF. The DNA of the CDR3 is TGTGCTAGTGGTTTGGGATCCACCGGGGAGCTGTTTTTT.